This T cell receptor beta chain was documented in a study of regulatory T cells in long-lasting Graves disease. Points from the study as a whole: There were preferences for TRBV28, TRBJ1-2 and TRBJ2-5 in persistent disease. TCR diversity was lower in persistent Graves' patients than in newly diagnosed ones.

For this clonotype: What it recognizes is unknown. Just one base apart from a much larger clone, this may be a read error.

Trimming removed 5 bases from V and 3 bases from J, with 11 bases in between. CDR3 length equals 15 residues. Germline CDR1 is SGHTA and CDR2 is FQGNSA. Time point of the sample: newly diagnosed GD, antithyroid drugs for less than 3 months. Extracted PBMC RNA gave rise to the TCR library. CDR3 regions were amplified by Arm-PCR using iRepertoire HTBI primers to build TCR beta libraries. TCRdb independently ran MiXCR on the multiplex PCR reads; one entry per CDR3 protein. This repertoire shows more than 300,000 distinct CDR3 sequences, around 15% found once; its top ten account for roughly 20%. The origin of this receptor is a female donor with Graves disease. J is TRBJ2-6 and V is TRBV7-2, with D uncertain. The material was peripheral blood mononuclear cells (PBMCs), obtained at new diagnosis, from a patient treated with antithyroid drugs. The CDR3 nucleotides read TGTGCCAGCAGCCAAGATCACTTTGGGGCCAACGTCCTGACTTTC. It encodes CASSQDHFGANVLTF. Looking up the rest from reference TRBV7-2 and TRBJ2-6 gives the full variable domain: GAGVSQSPSNKVTEKGKDVELRCDPISGHTALYWYRQSLGQGLEFLIYFQGNSAPDKSGLPSDRFSAERTGGSVSTLTIQRTQQEDSAVYLCASSQDHFGANVLTFGAGSRLTVL.